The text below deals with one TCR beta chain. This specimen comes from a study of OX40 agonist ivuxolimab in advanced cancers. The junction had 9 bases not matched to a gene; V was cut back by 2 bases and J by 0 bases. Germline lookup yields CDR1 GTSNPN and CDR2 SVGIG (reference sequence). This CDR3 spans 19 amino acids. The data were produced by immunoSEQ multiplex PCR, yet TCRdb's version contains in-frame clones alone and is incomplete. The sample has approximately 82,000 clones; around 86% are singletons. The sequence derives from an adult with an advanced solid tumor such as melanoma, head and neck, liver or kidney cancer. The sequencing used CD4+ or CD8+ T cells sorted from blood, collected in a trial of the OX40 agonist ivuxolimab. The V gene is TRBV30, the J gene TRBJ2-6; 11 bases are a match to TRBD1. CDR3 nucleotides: TGTGCCTGGAGTCCCTATTCAGGGACAGGGGGCTCTGGGGCCAACGTCCTGACTTTC. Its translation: CAWSPYSGTGGSGANVLTF.